A selection of T cell receptor beta chains follows, all from one sample in a study of T cell responses to AZD1222 COVID-19 vaccine. TCRdb keeps only in-frame clones here, not all; method: immunoSEQ multiplex PCR. Of roughly 120,000 clones listed, around 92% are singletons. The sample here was peripheral blood, taken 28 days after the second AZD1222 dose. These receptors were taken from an adult who received the AZD1222 COVID-19 vaccine. Both conserved end residues are part of each CDR3. D genes are given only for firm matches. Clone size appears in some rows only: once, few, many, or a class for an expanded clone.

>TRBJ2-3|.|TRBV18|.
TGTGCCAGCTCACCACAAAGCACAGATACGCAGTATTTT
CASSPQSTDTQYF
>TRBJ2-1|.|TRBV5-1|TRBD2
TGCGCCAGCAGCTTGGCCAGGGGACTAGAAATTCCCAATGAGCAGTTCTTC
CASSLARGLEIPNEQFF
>TRBJ1-1|.|TRBV28|.
TGTGCCAGCGTAGGTATCACTGAAGCTTTCTTT
CASVGITEAFF
>TRBJ1-1|.|TRBV11-2|.
TGTGCCAGCAGCTCGGAGCAGAGGTACACTGAAGCTTTCTTT
CASSSEQRYTEAFF
>TRBJ1-1|.|TRBV7-7|.
TGTGCTAGCAGCTTCAACCGGAACACTGAAGCTTTCTTT
CASSFNRNTEAFF
>TRBJ1-1|.|TRBV9|TRBD1
TGTGCCAGCAGCGGGACCGGGACAGTTAACACTGAAGCTTTCTTT
CASSGTGTVNTEAFF
>TRBJ1-2|.|TRBV5-4|.
TGTGCCAGCAGCTTGACTTTCTATGGCTACACCTTC
CASSLTFYGYTF
>TRBJ1-1|.|TRBV12-3/TRBV12-4|.
TGTGCCAGCAGTTTAGGCCAGAACACTGAAGCTTTCTTT
CASSLGQNTEAFF
>TRBJ2-2|.|TRBV5-1|TRBD2
TGCGCCAGCAGCTTGTCACTAGCGGCATCGAACACCGGGGAGCTGTTTTTT
CASSLSLAASNTGELFF
>TRBJ2-2|.|TRBV19|TRBD1
TGTGCCAGTAGTGTAACAGGGGTTGGCACCGGGGAGCTGTTTTTT
CASSVTGVGTGELFF
>TRBJ2-2|.|TRBV4-1|TRBD2
TGCGCCAGCAGTTCGCCCGGCTCGCGGGGGAAGGAGCTGTTTTTT
CASSSPGSRGKELFF
>TRBJ2-5|.|TRBV4-2|TRBD2
TGTGCCAGCAGCCAAGATCAGCGGGGGGTACAAGAGACCCAGTACTTC
CASSQDQRGVQETQYF
>TRBJ2-7|.|TRBV5-5|.
TGTGCCAGCATACGACAGCACCCCTACGAGCAGTACTTC
CASIRQHPYEQYF
>TRBJ1-4|.|TRBV3-1/TRBV3-2|.
TGTGCCAGCAGCCAAGGTGCTAATGAAAAACTGTTTTTT
CASSQGANEKLFF
>TRBJ1-4|.|TRBV6-5|TRBD1
TGTGCCAGCAGTTACGCGGCAGGGGGGTTTGAAAAACTGTTTTTT
CASSYAAGGFEKLFF
>TRBJ1-2|.|TRBV15|.
TGTGCCACCAGCAGAGATCCCGAAAGGAACTATGGCTACACCTTC
CATSRDPERNYGYTF
>TRBJ2-4|.|TRBV5-1|.
TGCGCCAGCAGCCCCCGTGTAGGGGGTATAGCCAAAAACATTCAGTACTTC
CASSPRVGGIAKNIQYF
>TRBJ2-1|once|TRBV28|.
TGTGCCAGCAGTTTTCAGGATGAGCAGTTCTTC
CASSFQDEQFF
>TRBJ2-3|.|TRBV25-1|.
TGTGCCAGCAGTGACGGTAGGGATACGCAGTATTTT
CASSDGRDTQYF
>TRBJ2-3|.|TRBV5-6|TRBD1
TGTGCCAGCAGCTTAAATACAGGGGGCTCGCAGTATTTT
CASSLNTGGSQYF
>TRBJ2-7|.|TRBV19|TRBD1
TGTGCCAGTAGTATCCGGGGACAGGGCTCATACGAGCAGTACTTC
CASSIRGQGSYEQYF
>TRBJ2-2|.|TRBV27|TRBD2
TGTGCCAGCAGTTTATCCAGCGGGGGCCCTACCGGGGAGCTGTTTTTT
CASSLSSGGPTGELFF
>TRBJ1-5|.|TRBV28|TRBD1
TGTGCCAGCGGGACAGCAGGGGTGGGCAATCAGCCCCAGCATTTT
CASGTAGVGNQPQHF
>TRBJ1-6|.|TRBV27|.
TGTGCCAGCAGTTTAAGCGGAGCCCGATCCTATAATTCACCCCTCCACTTT
CASSLSGARSYNSPLHF
>TRBJ2-1|.|TRBV4-1|.
TGCGCCAGCAGCCAAGACAGGGGTGGGTCCAATGAGCAGTTCTTC
CASSQDRGGSNEQFF
>TRBJ2-2|.|TRBV5-4|TRBD1
TGTGCCAGCAGCACCGGGACAGGGGGTATGGGGACCGGGGAGCTGTTTTTT
CASSTGTGGMGTGELFF
>TRBJ1-5|.|TRBV28|.
TGTGCCAGCAGGCCCGGGAAGAATCAGCCCCAGCATTTT
CASRPGKNQPQHF
>TRBJ2-7|.|TRBV5-3|TRBD1
TGTGCCAGAAGCTTGCGCACGGGACAGCCAAGCTCCTACGAGCAGTACTTC
CARSLRTGQPSSYEQYF
>TRBJ2-3|once|TRBV7-2|TRBD2
TGTGCCAGCAGCGTTACCGGGACTAGCTCCGATACGCAGTATTTT
CASSVTGTSSDTQYF
>TRBJ2-7|.|TRBV6-5|TRBD1
TGTGCCAGCAGTCCCGGGACAGGGTATATGTACGAGCAGTACTTC
CASSPGTGYMYEQYF
>TRBJ1-4|.|TRBV3-1/TRBV3-2|.
TGTGCCAGCAGCCTAAACCCCGGAAAACTGTTTTTT
CASSLNPGKLFF
>TRBJ1-1|.|TRBV5-1|.
TGCGCCAGCAGCTTGGCGTTGATCACTGAAGCTTTCTTT
CASSLALITEAFF
>TRBJ1-3|.|TRBV18|.
TGTGCCAGCTCACCAAAGGAACAGAGCTCTGGAAACACCATATATTTT
CASSPKEQSSGNTIYF
>TRBJ2-1|.|TRBV28|.
TGTGCCAGCAGTCCCAGTAGGGCCTCTGTAGAGCAGTTCTTC
CASSPSRASVEQFF
>TRBJ2-2|once|TRBV5-1|TRBD1
TGCGCCAGCAGCTCGAACAGGGGGCATGGCTCCCCACCCAACACCGGGGAGCTGTTTTTT
CASSSNRGHGSPPNTGELFF
>TRBJ2-1|.|TRBV28|TRBD1
TGTGCCAGTCACCCCGCCCGGACAGGCCCGAATGAGCAGTTCTTC
CASHPARTGPNEQFF
>TRBJ1-6|.|TRBV25-1|.
TGTGCCAGCAGTCACCTAGGACGGAGGAATATTAATTCACCCCTCCACTTT
CASSHLGRRNINSPLHF
>TRBJ2-1|.|TRBV11-2|TRBD2
TGTGCCAGCAGCTTAGGACTAGCAGAAGATCGGTTCTTC
CASSLGLAEDRFF
>TRBJ2-1|.|TRBV28|TRBD1
TGTGCCAGCAGTTTGACAGGGCTCGAGCAGTTCTTC
CASSLTGLEQFF
>TRBJ2-2|.|TRBV25-1|TRBD1
TGTGCCAGGGGACGTGGGACAGGGGGCACCGGGGAGCTGTTTTTT
CARGRGTGGTGELFF
>TRBJ2-2|once|TRBV10-3|.
TGTGCCATCAGTGAGTCCAGACACGGGGAGCTGTTTTTT
CAISESRHGELFF
>TRBJ2-7|.|TRBV6-5|.
TGTGCCAGCACCGGTTCCTCGGACGAGCAGTACTTC
CASTGSSDEQYF